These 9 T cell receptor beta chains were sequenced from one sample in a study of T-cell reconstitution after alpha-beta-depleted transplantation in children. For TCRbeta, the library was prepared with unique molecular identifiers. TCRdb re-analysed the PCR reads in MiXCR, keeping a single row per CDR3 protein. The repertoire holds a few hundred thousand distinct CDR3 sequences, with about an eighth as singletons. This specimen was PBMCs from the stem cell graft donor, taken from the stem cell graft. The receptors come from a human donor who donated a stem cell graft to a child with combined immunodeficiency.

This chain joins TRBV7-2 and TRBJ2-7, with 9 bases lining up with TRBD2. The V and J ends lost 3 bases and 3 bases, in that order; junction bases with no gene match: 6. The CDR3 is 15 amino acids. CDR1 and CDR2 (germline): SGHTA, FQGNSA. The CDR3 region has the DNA TGTGCCAGCAGCTTGAGTAGCGGGAGTCGCTACGAGCAGTACTTC. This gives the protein CASSLSSGSRYEQYF.

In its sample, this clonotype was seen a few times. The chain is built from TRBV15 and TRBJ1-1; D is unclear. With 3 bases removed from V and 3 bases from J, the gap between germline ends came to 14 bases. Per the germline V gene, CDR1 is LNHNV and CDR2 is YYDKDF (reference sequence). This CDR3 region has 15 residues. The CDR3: CATSSEKQWDTEAFF. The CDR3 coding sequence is TGTGCCACCAGCAGTGAGAAACAGTGGGACACTGAAGCTTTCTTT.

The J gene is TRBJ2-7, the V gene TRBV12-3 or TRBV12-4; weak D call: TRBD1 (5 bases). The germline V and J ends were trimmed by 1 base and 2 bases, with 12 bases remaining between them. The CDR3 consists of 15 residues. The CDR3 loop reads CASSLGGRPTYEQYF. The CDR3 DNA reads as TGTGCCAGCAGTTTAGGGGGCAGGCCTACCTACGAGCAGTACTTC.

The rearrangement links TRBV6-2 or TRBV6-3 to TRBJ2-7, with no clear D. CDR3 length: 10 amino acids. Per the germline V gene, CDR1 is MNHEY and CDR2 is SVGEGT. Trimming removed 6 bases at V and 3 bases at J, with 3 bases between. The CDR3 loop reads CASRRYEQYF. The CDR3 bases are TGTGCCAGCAGACGCTACGAGCAGTACTTC.

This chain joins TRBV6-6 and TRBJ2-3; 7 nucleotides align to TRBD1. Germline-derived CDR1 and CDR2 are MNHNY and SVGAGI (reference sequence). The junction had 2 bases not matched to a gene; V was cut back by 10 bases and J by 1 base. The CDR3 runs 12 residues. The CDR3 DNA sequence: TGTGCCACAGGGGGAGGCACAGATACGCAGTATTTT. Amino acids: CATGGGTDTQYF.

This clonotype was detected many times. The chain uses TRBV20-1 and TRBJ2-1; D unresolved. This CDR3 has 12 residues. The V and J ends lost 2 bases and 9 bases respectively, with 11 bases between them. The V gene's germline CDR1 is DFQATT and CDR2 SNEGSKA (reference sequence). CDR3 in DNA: TGCAGTGCTAGACTAGGATACGGTGAGCAGTTCTTC. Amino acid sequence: CSARLGYGEQFF.

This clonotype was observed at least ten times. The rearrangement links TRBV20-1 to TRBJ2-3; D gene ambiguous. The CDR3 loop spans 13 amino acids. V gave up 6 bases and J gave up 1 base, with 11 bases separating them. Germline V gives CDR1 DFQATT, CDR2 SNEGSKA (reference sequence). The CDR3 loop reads CSAALDGTDTQYF. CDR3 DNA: TGCAGTGCCGCTCTCGACGGCACAGATACGCAGTATTTT.

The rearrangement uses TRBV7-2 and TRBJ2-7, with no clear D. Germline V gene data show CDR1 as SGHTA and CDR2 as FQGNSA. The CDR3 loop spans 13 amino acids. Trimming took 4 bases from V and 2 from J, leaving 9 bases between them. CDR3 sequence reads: CASSSNGPYEQYF. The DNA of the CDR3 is TGTGCCAGCAGCTCCAATGGGCCCTACGAGCAGTACTTC.

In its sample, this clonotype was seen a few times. CDR3 residues: CSARELAGVSYNEQFF. The CDR3 DNA follows: TGCAGTGCTAGGGAGCTAGCGGGAGTCAGCTACAATGAGCAGTTCTTC. The V gene is TRBV20-1, the J gene TRBJ2-1, with 10 nucleotides matching TRBD2. In germline, CDR1 is DFQATT, CDR2 SNEGSKA (reference sequence). The CDR3 has 16 residues. Trimming removed 3 bases from V and 3 bases from J; junction bases left unmatched: 8.